The rows below give T cell receptor beta chains drawn from one sample of a study of Ad26.COV2.S vaccination and SARS-CoV-2 variants. The protocol was immunoSEQ multiplex PCR, while the TCRdb copy is restricted to in-frame clones and leaves out a portion. The sample has about 400,000 clones; more than 85% are singletons. Sequenced material: peripheral blood, taken in a trial of Ad26.COV2.S vaccine versus placebo. These receptors all come from a person between 18 and 59 years old who received the Ad26.COV2.S COVID-19 vaccine or a placebo. Both conserved end residues are trimmed from each CDR3. A D gene is named only where the DNA matches it firmly.

>TRBV4-1|.|TRBJ2-2
ASSQDGVGLF
>TRBV5-1|.|TRBJ2-2
ASSLTGAPTGELF
>TRBV11-3|TRBD2|TRBJ2-2
ASSPGLAGLSNTGELF
>TRBV2|.|TRBJ2-6
ASSLGRTGANVLT
>TRBV5-4|.|TRBJ2-2
ASSWDPTGELF
>TRBV6-6|TRBD1|TRBJ2-7
ASSSQGGYEQY
>TRBV7-8|.|TRBJ2-1
ASRTGGYGEQF
>TRBV4-3|.|TRBJ1-1
ASSQDRAGGTEAF
>TRBV5-1|TRBD1|TRBJ1-3
ASSPETGVNTIY
>TRBV4-2|.|TRBJ1-2
ASSQDVGVSYT
>TRBV10-3|.|TRBJ2-1
AISESGTTIEQF
>TRBV18|TRBD2|TRBJ2-1
ASSPTSGGFGEQF
>TRBV5-1|.|TRBJ1-2
ASSLRAGSNYGYT
>TRBV2|TRBD2|TRBJ2-2
ASRGLMNTGELF
>TRBV5-1|.|TRBJ2-7
ASSLEGRGEQY
>TRBV10-3|TRBD1|TRBJ2-7
AVGTELYEQY
>TRBV5-5|.|TRBJ1-4
ASSLVSGFNEKLF
>TRBV19|.|TRBJ2-7
ASSRTRQGTSEQY
>TRBV6-6|.|TRBJ1-4
ASSNGQTWGGEKLF
>TRBV5-1|TRBD1|TRBJ2-6
ASSRTGGITGANVLT
>TRBV2|.|TRBJ2-1
ASSVDGGDNEQF
>TRBV3-1/TRBV3-2|.|TRBJ2-5
ASSLRETQY
>TRBV30|TRBD2|TRBJ2-1
AWSAGGSSYNEQF
>TRBV29-1|.|TRBJ2-7
SVGVGDIYEQY
>TRBV6-5|TRBD1|TRBJ1-1
ASSPRDSLNTEAF
>TRBV9|TRBD1|TRBJ1-1
ASSDDRELAF
>TRBV5-1|.|TRBJ1-6
ASTTGEDSPLH
>TRBV29-1|.|TRBJ2-1
SVEDLMGPF
>TRBV2|.|TRBJ2-5
ASSVGAPSETQY
>TRBV9|.|TRBJ1-6
ASSVGWGNNSPLH
>TRBV28|.|TRBJ1-4
ASSLASEKLF
>TRBV7-2|.|TRBJ2-1
ASSWRSYNEQF